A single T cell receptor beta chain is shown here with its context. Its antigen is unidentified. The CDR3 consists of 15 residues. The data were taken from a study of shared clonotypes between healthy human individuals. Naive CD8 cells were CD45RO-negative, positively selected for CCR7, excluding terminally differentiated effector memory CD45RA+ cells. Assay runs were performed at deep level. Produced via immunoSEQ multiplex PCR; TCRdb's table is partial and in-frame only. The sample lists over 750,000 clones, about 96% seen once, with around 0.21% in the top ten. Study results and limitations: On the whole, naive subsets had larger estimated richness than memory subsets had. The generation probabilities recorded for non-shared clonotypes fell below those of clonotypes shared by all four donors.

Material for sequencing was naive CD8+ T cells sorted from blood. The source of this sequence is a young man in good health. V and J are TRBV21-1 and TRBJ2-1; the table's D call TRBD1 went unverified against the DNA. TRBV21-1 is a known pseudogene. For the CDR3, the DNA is TGTGCCAGCAGCAAAGAACAGGACCACTACAATGAGCAGTTCTTC. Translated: CASSKEQDHYNEQFF.